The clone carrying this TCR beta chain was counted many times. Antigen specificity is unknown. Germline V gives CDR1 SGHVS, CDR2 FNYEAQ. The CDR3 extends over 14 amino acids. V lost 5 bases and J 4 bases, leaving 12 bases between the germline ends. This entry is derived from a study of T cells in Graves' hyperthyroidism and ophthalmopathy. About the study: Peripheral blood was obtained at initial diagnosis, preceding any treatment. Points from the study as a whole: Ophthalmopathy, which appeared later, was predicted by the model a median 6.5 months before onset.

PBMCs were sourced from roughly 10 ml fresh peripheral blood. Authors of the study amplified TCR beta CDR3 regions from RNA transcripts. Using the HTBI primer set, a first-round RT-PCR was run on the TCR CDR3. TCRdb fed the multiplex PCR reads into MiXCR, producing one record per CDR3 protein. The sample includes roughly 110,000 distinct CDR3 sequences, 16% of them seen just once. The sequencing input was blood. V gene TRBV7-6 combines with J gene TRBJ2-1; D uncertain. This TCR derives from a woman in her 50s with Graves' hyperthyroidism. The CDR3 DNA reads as TGTGCCAGCAGCCCAAATAGAGGTTACAATGAGCAGTTCTTC. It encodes CASSPNRGYNEQFF.